This T cell receptor beta chain stems from a study of T cells in Graves' hyperthyroidism and ophthalmopathy. Overall study results and limits: Blood samples included most of the expanded thyroid clonotypes exceeding 0.001.

Amplified TCR beta CDR3 regions derived from RNA transcripts. HTBI primers were used for first-round RT-PCR of the TCR CDR3. TCRdb called the multiplex PCR reads again in MiXCR, with one record for every CDR3 protein. The sample carries roughly 600,000 distinct CDR3 sequences, around 15% recorded once. Comments on this clonotype: Its antigen is still unknown.

The source of the PBMCs was around 9 ml of fresh peripheral blood. The sequence derives from a woman in her forties or fifties with Graves' ophthalmopathy. The sample comprised blood.

The CDR3 region has the DNA TGTGCCAGTAGTATCTCCGGGGGCTCTGGCTACGAGCAGTACTTC. Its protein is CASSISGGSGYEQYF. The V gene is TRBV19, the J gene TRBJ2-7, with D perhaps assigned TRBD1 or TRBD2 (6 bases each). CDR1 LNHDA and CDR2 SQIVND come from the germline V gene (reference sequence). The CDR3 extends over 15 amino acids. Trimming shortened V by 3 bases and J by 3 bases, and 15 bases separated the two germline ends.